In its sample, the clone carrying this T cell receptor (beta chain) was seen a few times. This record comes from a study of blood T cell repertoires in COVID-19. At the level of the study: PBMCs, B-cell-depleted T cells, or T cells provided the cDNA or gDNA that made up the material.

Clones were read by immunoSEQ multiplex PCR, and TCRdb kept only the in-frame ones, dropping some. The sample lists 100,000 to 150,000 clones; 92% were seen once. The V and J ends lost 2 bases and 3 bases respectively, with 2 bases between them. This CDR3 comprises 11 residues. Germline CDR1 and CDR2: MNHEY and SVGEGT. One Seattle source followed patients from active infection through their disease course. The rearrangement uses TRBV6-2 or TRBV6-3 and TRBJ2-7; D is ambiguous. The specimen was peripheral blood. The sequence was collected from a man between 45 and 60 years old with COVID-19, enrolled during active disease. CDR3 amino acids: CASSYLYEQYF. CDR3 DNA: TGTGCCAGCAGTTACCTCTACGAGCAGTACTTC.